The source of this T cell receptor beta chain is a study of blood T cell repertoires in COVID-19. About the research overall: There were acute and convalescent COVID-19 samples, and they came from the United States, Italy and Spain. The cDNA or gDNA used as material had been derived from T cells, B-cell-depleted T cells, or PBMCs.

In the original analysis: Estimated nucleated cell counts came from reference gene primer amplification. Clones were read by immunoSEQ multiplex PCR, and TCRdb kept only the in-frame ones, dropping some. Clone size and the V and J calls come from that table; the DNA yielded D and trimming. The sample includes nearly 70,000 clones, around 89% seen only once; the top ten take approximately 6.4%. The clonotype originates from a woman aged 70-85 years with acute or convalescent COVID-19. The sample consisted of peripheral blood.

This CDR3 reads CASRKQGLAETQYF. The CDR3 DNA follows: TGTGCCAGCAGGAAACAGGGGTTGGCGGAGACCCAGTACTTC. The chain uses TRBV2 and TRBJ2-5; 7 bases are shared with TRBD1. V lost 6 bases and J lost 5; bases outside the gene matches: 9. The germline V gene has CDR1 SNHLY and CDR2 FYNNEI. CDR3 size: 14 residues.